The 17 T cell receptor beta chains below all came from one sample that was sequenced in a study of shared clonotypes between healthy human individuals. Using immunoSEQ multiplex PCR, the repertoire was profiled, and TCRdb retains in-frame clones only, with some absent. The data hold approximately 440,000 clones, with approximately 80% observed a single time. Sequencing input: PBMCs. The receptors originated from a woman between 35 and 50 years old in good health. Some clones in this sample may be carry-over from other donors' samples.

The chain uses TRBV28 and TRBJ1-2; 7 bases match TRBD1. This CDR3 is built from 16 residues. The V and J ends lost 1 base and 4 bases, in that order; junction bases with no gene match: 9. Germline assignment: CDR1 MDHEN and CDR2 SYDVKM. The CDR3 sequence is CASSLSGLDRVYGYTF. For the CDR3, the DNA is TGTGCCAGCAGTTTATCCGGTCTCGACAGGGTCTATGGCTACACCTTC.

In its sample, this clone was seen many times. The V call is TRBV10-1, the J call TRBJ1-5; D perhaps matches TRBD1 (6 bases). CDR1 and CDR2 (germline): WNHNN, SYGVQD (reference sequence). This CDR3 is 13 amino acids long. V lost 2 bases to trimming and J lost 6 bases, with 8 bases between them. The CDR3 nucleotides read TGCGCCAGCAGTGAGACAGGGTTTCAGCCCCAGCATTTT. Encoded protein: CASSETGFQPQHF.

This chain connects TRBV11-1 to TRBJ2-1, with TRBD2 identical over 7 bases. V lost 5 bases to trimming and J lost 6 bases; unmatched junction nucleotides: 13. The CDR3 covers 16 residues. Germline values: CDR1 SGHAT, CDR2 FQDESV (reference sequence). CDR3 sequence reads: CASSPPGAGAGNEQFF. The CDR3 DNA reads as TGTGCCAGCAGCCCACCCGGCGCGGGAGCGGGCAATGAGCAGTTCTTC.

J is TRBJ2-1 and V is TRBV7-9, with D tentatively TRBD2 (5 bases). Trimming shortened V by 4 bases and J by 2 bases, and 9 bases separated the two germline ends. CDR1 SEHNR and CDR2 FQNEAQ come from the germline V gene (reference sequence). This CDR3 spans 14 amino acids. The CDR3 loop reads CASSSSSTYNEQFF. As DNA, the CDR3 is TGTGCCAGCAGCTCTAGCAGTACCTACAATGAGCAGTTCTTC.

The chain joins TRBV2 to TRBJ2-1; D may be TRBD1 (5 bases). Trimming took off 5 bases at V and 6 bases at J, with 14 bases between the two ends. CDR3 length: 14 residues. The germline V gene encodes CDR1 SNHLY and CDR2 FYNNEI. CDR3 DNA sequence: TGTGCCAGCAGTCCCCACGAAGGGGTCAATGAGCAGTTCTTC. It codes for CASSPHEGVNEQFF.

The V and J genes are TRBV5-4 and TRBJ2-3, with 8 bases that match TRBD2. V lost 4 bases, J lost 0 bases, and 4 bases stayed unmatched. The CDR3 is 15 amino acids. Germline lookup yields CDR1 SGHNT and CDR2 YYREEE (reference sequence). CDR3 bases: TGTGCCAGCAGCCAAACTAGCGGAAGCACAGATACGCAGTATTTT. Translation: CASSQTSGSTDTQYF.

The chain carries TRBV19 and TRBJ1-1; TRBD1 aligns across 7 bases. The CDR3 runs to 15 residues. Trimming cost V 5 bases and J 2 bases; bases outside gene matches: 8. Germline CDR1 and CDR2: LNHDA and SQIVND (reference sequence). CDR3: CASSPGTALNTEAFF. The CDR3 DNA is TGTGCCAGTAGTCCTGGGACAGCTCTTAACACTGAAGCTTTCTTT.

Concerning this clone: A read error is the likely source, as a far larger clone sits one nucleotide away. Additional DNA sequences in this sample encode the identical CDR3. The CDR3 coding sequence is TGTGCCTGGGGGGGGACAGGAGCAACGGATACGCAGTATTTT. Translated: CAWGGTGATDTQYF. The chain couples TRBV30 to TRBJ2-3; 8 bases map to TRBD1. V dropped 5 bases and J dropped 6; count of bases not matched to a gene: 10. The CDR3 spans 14 residues. Germline V gene lookup returns CDR1 GTSNPN and CDR2 SVGIG (reference sequence).

The V and J genes are TRBV4-1 and TRBJ1-5; the D is unclear. The CDR3 spans 14 residues. Germline V gene lookup returns CDR1 MGHRA and CDR2 YSYEKL. Trimming left V 1 base short and J 7 bases short, with 11 bases between. The CDR3 region has the DNA TGCGCCAGCAGCCAAGGTTTAGGGAACCAGCCCCAGCATTTT. Translating it yields CASSQGLGNQPQHF.

A remark on this clone: At one end the junction does not follow the germline gene, possibly because of a read error. This rearrangement joins TRBV2 to TRBJ2-7; D uncertain. The germline CDR1 and CDR2 sequences are SNHLY and FYNNEI. CDR3 length: 13 residues. DNA for the CDR3: TGTGCCAGCAGGGTCGGCGTCTCCAACGAGCAGTACTTC. Amino acid sequence: CASRVGVSNEQYF.

This chain uses TRBV5-1 with TRBJ1-3, with D possibly matching TRBD1 (5 bases). Per the germline V gene, CDR1 is SGHRS and CDR2 is YFSETQ. The CDR3 loop spans 15 amino acids. Trimming stripped 3 bases from V and 4 bases from J, with 14 bases between. CDR3 bases: TGCGCCAGCAGCTCTGACAGACAAGGGGGAAACACCATATATTTT. This gives the protein CASSSDRQGGNTIYF.

The V gene is TRBV6-1, the J gene TRBJ2-5; 8 bases match TRBD2. Trimming at V came to 6 bases and at J to 4 bases, leaving 1 base not matched to a gene. Per germline, CDR1 MNHNS and CDR2 SASEGT. The CDR3 totals 12 residues. CDR3 in DNA: TGTGCCAGCAGGCTAGCGGGAGAGACCCAGTACTTC. Protein product: CASRLAGETQYF.

The CDR3 reads CASSQDIGLVDEQFF. CDR3 in DNA: TGTGCCAGCAGCCAAGATATAGGCCTGGTCGATGAGCAGTTCTTC. The rearrangement uses TRBV4-2 and TRBJ2-1; D is ambiguous. The germline V gene has CDR1 LGHNA and CDR2 YNFKEQ. Trimming stripped 0 bases from V and 8 bases from J, with 14 bases between. This CDR3 comprises 15 residues.

J is TRBJ2-1 and V is TRBV15; 10 positions agree with TRBD2. The germline CDR1 and CDR2 sequences are LNHNV and YYDKDF (reference sequence). The CDR3 totals 16 residues. The V and J ends lost 0 bases and 7 bases, in that order; junction bases with no gene match: 6. This CDR3 reads CATSRDLLAGANEQFF. DNA for the CDR3: TGTGCCACCAGCAGAGATCTTCTAGCGGGAGCGAATGAGCAGTTCTTC.

This clone showed up just once. The chain carries TRBV5-1 and TRBJ2-1; D is ambiguous. V dropped 1 base and J dropped 0 bases, with 17 bases sitting between them. This CDR3 comprises 18 residues. Germline CDR1 and CDR2: SGHRS and YFSETQ. The CDR3 region has the DNA TGCGCCAGCAGCTTGCCCTCCCTCGACTCGAGCTCCTACAATGAGCAGTTCTTC. Translating gives CASSLPSLDSSSYNEQFF.

This chain joins TRBV5-1 and TRBJ2-5; D not certain. This CDR3 has 14 amino acids. The V and J ends lost 0 bases and 4 bases respectively, with 10 bases between them. From germline, CDR1 is SGHRS and CDR2 YFSETQ. This chain's CDR3 is CASSLGTAGETQYF. CDR3 in DNA: TGCGCCAGCAGCTTGGGCACGGCTGGAGAGACCCAGTACTTC.

This clone was counted only a few times. The chain combines TRBV5-4 with TRBJ2-3; 12 bases are shared with TRBD2. CDR1 is SGHNT and CDR2 is YYREEE in the germline V gene (reference sequence). This CDR3 is 16 amino acids long. V trimming: 6 bases; J trimming: 6 bases; junction bases outside the gene matches: 11. The CDR3: CASNLNRLAGGDTQYF. The CDR3 coding sequence is TGTGCCAGCAACCTCAATCGGCTAGCGGGAGGGGATACGCAGTATTTT.